Presented here are 26 T cell receptor beta chains from one specimen sequenced in a study of long-term antiretroviral therapy in people with HIV. Running of the v3.0 immunoSEQ assay took place at survey level. The repertoire was sequenced with immunoSEQ multiplex PCR; TCRdb's copy has only in-frame clones and lacks some. The table has about 25,000 clones, 70% to 85% seen once. The starting material was unsorted PBMCs, obtained 1.2 years after starting antiretroviral therapy. The receptors stem from a middle-aged woman with HIV.

The V and J genes are TRBV7-6 and TRBJ1-1; D may be TRBD1 (5 bases). This CDR3 comprises 14 residues. V was trimmed by 5 bases and J by 4 bases, leaving 14 bases between them. CDR1 is SGHVS, CDR2 FNYEAQ, per germline. CDR3 sequence reads: CASSLAGPSTEAFF. The CDR3 DNA reads TGTGCCAGCAGCCTGGCGGGGCCGAGCACTGAAGCTTTCTTT.

V gene TRBV29-1 combines with J gene TRBJ2-7; D possibly corresponds to TRBD1 (6 bases). V was trimmed by 4 bases and J by 5 bases, leaving 9 bases between them. Germline assignment: CDR1 SQVTM and CDR2 ANQGSEA. The length of the CDR3 is 11 residues. The CDR3 protein is CSVARDNEQYF. CDR3 DNA: TGCAGCGTTGCCAGGGACAACGAGCAGTACTTC.

V gene TRBV4-3 combines with J gene TRBJ1-1, with D perhaps TRBD1 (5 bases). Per germline, CDR1 LGHNA and CDR2 YSLEER. The CDR3 runs 15 residues. Trimming left V 3 bases short and J 3 bases short, with 14 bases between. The DNA for the CDR3 is TGCGCCAGCAGCCAGAACGTCGACAGATACACTGAAGCTTTCTTT. Protein sequence: CASSQNVDRYTEAFF.

The CDR3 region has the DNA TGTGCCAGCAGCCCGGAAGGGAACTATGGCTACACCTTC. Its protein is CASSPEGNYGYTF. The chain carries TRBV9 and TRBJ1-2; D uncertain. This CDR3 has 13 residues. V lost 4 bases and J lost 2, with 9 bases in between. CDR1 and CDR2 from the germline V gene are SGDLS and YYNGEE.

This clone was picked up a small number of times. This chain links TRBV7-9 with TRBJ1-6, with D uncertain. The V end was cut by 5 bases, the J end by 8 bases, with 10 bases between. This CDR3 has 13 amino acids. The V gene's germline CDR1 is SEHNR and CDR2 FQNEAQ (reference sequence). For the CDR3, the DNA is TGTGCCAGCAGCCGCCAATCTTATTCACCCCTCCACTTT. Protein product: CASSRQSYSPLHF.

This clone has only one observation. V usage is TRBV5-4 and J usage is TRBJ2-5, with TRBD2 matching 10 bases. The CDR3 spans 16 residues. Per germline, CDR1 SGHNT and CDR2 YYREEE (reference sequence). V was pared by 4 bases and J by 1 base, with 7 bases of the junction left unmatched. The CDR3 DNA reads TGTGCCAGCAGCACACTAGCGGGGAGATCCCAAGAGACCCAGTACTTC. Residues: CASSTLAGRSQETQYF.

This clone was counted a single time. This chain joins TRBV6-5 and TRBJ1-2; D remains unclear. The ends were cut back, 4 bases at V and 3 bases at J, with 9 bases in the middle. This CDR3 has 13 amino acids. Germline-derived CDR1 and CDR2 are MNHEY and SVGAGI. The CDR3 DNA is TGTGCCAGCAGTTCCCCGGGGTACTATGGCTACACCTTC. This codes for CASSSPGYYGYTF.

The V gene is TRBV5-6, the J gene TRBJ1-2; D may be TRBD1 (5 bases). Germline loops: CDR1 SGHDT, CDR2 YYEEEE. The CDR3 has 13 residues. V was shortened by 4 bases and J by 4 bases, with 11 bases between the two germline ends. Here the CDR3 reads CASSRTLLYGYTF. Here the CDR3 DNA reads TGTGCCAGCAGCAGGACACTCCTCTATGGCTACACCTTC.

The chain uses TRBV5-1 and TRBJ2-1, with D possibly being TRBD1 (5 bases). The germline V gene encodes CDR1 SGHRS and CDR2 YFSETQ. This CDR3 contains 15 residues. V lost 0 bases and J lost 7, with 14 bases in between. In nucleotides, the CDR3 is TGCGCCAGCAGCTTGGGTTCTGGGGCTTGGAATGAGCAGTTCTTC. This translates into CASSLGSGAWNEQFF.

The chain couples TRBV10-2 to TRBJ1-1; D unresolved. The V gene's germline CDR1 is WSHSY and CDR2 SAAADI. The germline V and J ends were trimmed by 3 bases and 0 bases, with 8 bases remaining between them. CDR3 length: 14 amino acids. As DNA, the CDR3 is TGCGCCAGCAGTGAATTGGGGATGAACACTGAAGCTTTCTTT. This codes for CASSELGMNTEAFF.

The chain combines TRBV6-5 with TRBJ2-1; D is undetermined. This CDR3 has 15 residues. V shed 2 bases and J shed 8 bases, with 16 bases lying between them. The V gene's germline CDR1 is MNHEY and CDR2 SVGAGI. CDR3 coding DNA: TGTGCCAGCAGTTACGCAAGTACCCGTGCTGATGAGCAGTTCTTC. This encodes CASSYASTRADEQFF.

This rearrangement joins TRBV7-9 to TRBJ2-5; D unresolved. Between the trimmed V and J ends, which lost 1 base and 5 bases, there was a span of 11 bases. This CDR3 region has 14 residues. The V gene's germline CDR1 is SEHNR and CDR2 FQNEAQ (reference sequence). The CDR3 loop reads CASSLGGGWETQYF. CDR3 DNA: TGTGCCAGCAGCTTAGGGGGTGGCTGGGAGACCCAGTACTTC.

The chain has TRBV27 and TRBJ2-7, with TRBD1 identical over 12 bases. This CDR3 contains 16 residues. The germline V gene encodes CDR1 MNHEY and CDR2 SMNVEV (reference sequence). Unmatched junction bases numbered 11, after V lost 5 bases and J lost 6 bases. In nucleotides, the CDR3 is TGTGCCAGCAGTCTAGATGGCGGGACAGGGGGCCTCGAGCAGTACTTC. This gives the protein CASSLDGGTGGLEQYF.

The chain combines TRBV2 with TRBJ2-1; 7 bases agree with TRBD2. Trimming cost V 5 bases and J 5 bases; bases outside gene matches: 12. The germline V gene has CDR1 SNHLY and CDR2 FYNNEI. CDR3 length equals 16 residues. CDR3 in DNA: TGTGCCAGCAGTCTAAGGACTAGTACGTGGGACAATGAGCAGTTCTTC. It yields the protein CASSLRTSTWDNEQFF.

This clone occurred once. The chain is built from TRBV28 and TRBJ2-1; D is perhaps TRBD2 (6 bases). CDR1 and CDR2 (germline): MDHEN, SYDVKM. The CDR3 is made up of 15 amino acids. V was clipped by 1 base and J by 6 bases, with 13 bases between them. The CDR3 nucleotides read TGTGCCAGCAGTTTATTTTCGGGAGAGTTCAATGAGCAGTTCTTC. Amino acid sequence: CASSLFSGEFNEQFF. The whole variable domain, filled in from reference TRBV28 and TRBJ2-1, reads DVKVTQSSRYLVKRTGEKVFLECVQDMDHENMFWYRQDPGLGLRLIYFSYDVKMKEKGDIPEGYSVSREKKERFSLILESASTNQTSMYLCASSLFSGEFNEQFFGPGTRLTVL.

The chain carries TRBV10-3 and TRBJ2-5; 7 nucleotides match TRBD2. The germline V gene encodes CDR1 ENHRY and CDR2 SYGVKD. The CDR3 consists of 15 residues. The V gene end was trimmed by 3 bases and the J gene end by 5 bases; junction bases not matched to a gene: 9. The CDR3 DNA follows: TGTGCCATCAGTGAAGTATCCAGCGGGAAGGAGACCCAGTACTTC. It yields the protein CAISEVSSGKETQYF.

V gene TRBV6-5 combines with J gene TRBJ2-7; 7 positions match TRBD1. CDR3 length: 15 amino acids. Germline assignment: CDR1 MNHEY and CDR2 SVGAGI. V trimming: 2 bases; J trimming: 2 bases; junction bases outside the gene matches: 6. CDR3 nucleotides: TGTGCCAGCAGTTACGGGGACAGTCTTGCCTACGAGCAGTACTTC. Translating it yields CASSYGDSLAYEQYF.

The chain links TRBV5-6 to TRBJ2-7; the D gene is possibly TRBD1 (6 bases). The CDR3 extends over 14 amino acids. Germline CDR1 and CDR2: SGHDT and YYEEEE. V was clipped by 3 bases and J by 2 bases, with 12 bases between them. In nucleotides, the CDR3 is TGTGCCAGCAGCTGGGAACAGGGTCCCTACGAGCAGTACTTC. Protein sequence: CASSWEQGPYEQYF.

This chain joins TRBV27 and TRBJ2-7, with 8 bases fitting TRBD2. There are 13 residues in the CDR3. V trimming: 5 bases; J trimming: 0 bases; junction bases outside the gene matches: 0. Germline values: CDR1 MNHEY, CDR2 SMNVEV (reference sequence). The CDR3 DNA reads TGTGCCAGCAGTACTAGCGGCTCCTACGAGCAGTACTTC. This sequence encodes CASSTSGSYEQYF.

This sequence joins TRBV4-1 and TRBJ2-7; 9 bases agree with TRBD2. The CDR3 spans 18 residues. V lost 1 base to trimming and J lost 6 bases; unmatched junction nucleotides: 16. Germline lookup yields CDR1 MGHRA and CDR2 YSYEKL. CDR3: CASSQGRAGGLSPSEQYF. CDR3 nucleotide sequence: TGCGCCAGCAGCCAAGGTCGTGCGGGGGGGCTCAGCCCCTCCGAGCAGTACTTC.

The V and J genes are TRBV20-1 and TRBJ2-7; tentative D call: TRBD2 (5 bases). V was cut by 6 bases and J by 5 bases, with 11 bases left in between. The length of the CDR3 is 11 residues. Germline lookup yields CDR1 DFQATT and CDR2 SNEGSKA (reference sequence). CDR3 bases: TGCAGTGCCTCCGGACTTCACGAGCAGTACTTC. It is translated as CSASGLHEQYF.

The chain recombines TRBV10-3 with TRBJ2-1, with 12 bases fitting TRBD2. The germline CDR1 and CDR2 sequences are ENHRY and SYGVKD. Trimming removed 5 bases from V and 0 bases from J; junction bases left unmatched: 2. The CDR3 is made up of 16 amino acids. The CDR3, as DNA: TGTGCCATCAGTATGACTAGCGGGAGCTCCTACAATGAGCAGTTCTTC. Protein product: CAISMTSGSSYNEQFF.

This chain connects TRBV6-4 to TRBJ2-1, with 13 bases lining up with TRBD2. The germline V gene encodes CDR1 MRHNA and CDR2 SNTAGT. The CDR3 covers 15 residues. Trimming cost V 2 bases and J 7 bases; bases outside gene matches: 2. The CDR3 here is CASSDRTSGSNEQFF. For the CDR3, the DNA is TGTGCCAGCAGTGACAGGACTAGCGGGAGTAATGAGCAGTTCTTC.

The chain has TRBV27 and TRBJ1-1; TRBD1 matches 7 bases. The CDR3 covers 14 residues. Trimming at V came to 6 bases and at J to 8 bases, leaving 12 bases not matched to a gene. Germline loops: CDR1 MNHEY, CDR2 SMNVEV (reference sequence). The CDR3 bases are TGTGCCAGCAGATGGTCTACAGGGGCCTTGGAAGCTTTCTTT. It translates to CASRWSTGALEAFF.

The CDR3 DNA reads as TGTGCCAGCAGTGCCGACCGGGACAGGGGAAACGAGCAGTACTTC. Residues: CASSADRDRGNEQYF. The chain links TRBV6-4 to TRBJ2-7, with 10 nucleotides matching TRBD1. The V segment lost 4 bases and the J segment 5 bases; nucleotides outside the gene matches: 8. The CDR3 consists of 15 residues. CDR1 and CDR2 (germline): MRHNA, SNTAGT.

The V and J genes are TRBV6-5 and TRBJ2-5; tentative D call: TRBD1 (5 bases). The CDR3 totals 14 residues. Looked up from germline, CDR1 is MNHEY and CDR2 is SVGAGI. Trimming took 4 bases from V and 2 from J, leaving 11 bases between them. This chain's CDR3 is CASSSGYPQETQYF. The CDR3 nucleotides are TGTGCCAGCAGTTCAGGGTATCCTCAAGAGACCCAGTACTTC.